Described below is a single T cell receptor beta chain sequence and its context. Between the trimmed V and J ends, which lost 3 bases and 1 base, there was a span of 6 bases. Germline V gene lookup returns CDR1 SGHDN and CDR2 FVKESK. This CDR3 is 13 amino acids long. TCRdb keeps only in-frame clones here, not all; method: immunoSEQ multiplex PCR. The sample has over 15,000 clones, roughly 80% seen once. This record belongs to a study of blood T cell repertoires in COVID-19. Study-wide context: T cells, B-cell-depleted T cells, or PBMCs supplied cDNA or gDNA.

The source material was peripheral blood. This receptor was obtained from a man aged 80 or over with acute or convalescent COVID-19. The gene calls are TRBV14 and TRBJ1-2, with D maybe TRBD1 (5 bases). The CDR3 coding sequence is TGTGCCAGCAGCCAGACAGTTAACTATGGCTACACCTTC. As protein: CASSQTVNYGYTF.